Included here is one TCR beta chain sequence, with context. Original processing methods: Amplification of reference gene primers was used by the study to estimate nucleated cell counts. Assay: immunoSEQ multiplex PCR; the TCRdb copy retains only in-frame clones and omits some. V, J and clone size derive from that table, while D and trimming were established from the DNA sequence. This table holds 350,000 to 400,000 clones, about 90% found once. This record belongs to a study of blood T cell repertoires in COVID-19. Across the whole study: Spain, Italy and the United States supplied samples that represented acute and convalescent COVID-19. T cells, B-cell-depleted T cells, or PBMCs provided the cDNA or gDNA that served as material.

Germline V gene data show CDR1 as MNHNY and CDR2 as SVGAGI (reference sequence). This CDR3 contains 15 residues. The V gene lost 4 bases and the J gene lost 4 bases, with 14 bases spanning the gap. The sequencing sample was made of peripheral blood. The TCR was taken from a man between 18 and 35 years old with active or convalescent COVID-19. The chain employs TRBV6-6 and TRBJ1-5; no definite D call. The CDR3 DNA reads TGTGCCAGCAGTTCCCCCTCCGCGGTTAATCAGCCCCAGCATTTT. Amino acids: CASSSPSAVNQPQHF.